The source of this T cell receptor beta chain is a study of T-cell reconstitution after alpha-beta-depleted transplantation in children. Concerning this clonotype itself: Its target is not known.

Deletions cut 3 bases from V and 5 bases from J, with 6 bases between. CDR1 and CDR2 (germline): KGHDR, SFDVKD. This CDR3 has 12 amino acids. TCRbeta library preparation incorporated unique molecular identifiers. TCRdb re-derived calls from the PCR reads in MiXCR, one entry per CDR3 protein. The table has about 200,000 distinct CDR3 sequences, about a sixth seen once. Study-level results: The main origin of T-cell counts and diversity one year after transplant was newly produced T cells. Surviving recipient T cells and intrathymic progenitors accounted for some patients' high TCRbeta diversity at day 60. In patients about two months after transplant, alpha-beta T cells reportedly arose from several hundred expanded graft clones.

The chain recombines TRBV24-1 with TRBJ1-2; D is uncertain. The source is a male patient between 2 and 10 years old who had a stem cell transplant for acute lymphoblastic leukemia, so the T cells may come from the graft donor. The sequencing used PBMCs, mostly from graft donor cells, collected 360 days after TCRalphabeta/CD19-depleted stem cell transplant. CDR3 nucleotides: TGTGCCACCAGTGATATTGGGTATGGCTACACCTTC. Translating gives CATSDIGYGYTF.